The T cell receptor beta chain described here comes from a study of metastatic and nonmetastatic thyroid tumors. Study at large: Both malignant and benign thyroid patients supplied peripheral blood and tumor or nodule tissue samples, across which the repertoires of these patients were then compared. Study-level results: It was reportedly found that TCR beta diversity was significantly higher in malignant thyroid tumors than in benign nodules, a difference seen in both blood and tumor samples.

V lost 6 bases to trimming and J lost 4 bases, with 19 bases between them. The CDR3 totals 16 residues. Germline V gene sequence: CDR1 MNHNY, CDR2 SVGAGI (reference sequence). The entire patient cohort was treatment-naive prior to thyroid surgery. In the study's own analysis: A distant-metastasis classifier for papillary thyroid cancer was built using CDR3 differences across clinicopathological groups. From the PCR reads, TCRdb re-called clones with MiXCR. The V and J calls come from TCRdb's annotation, not from the publication. The data hold about 12,000 clones, with around 29% observed a single time. This clone turned up a few times. Antigen specificity is unknown.

J is TRBJ1-5 and V is TRBV6-6; weak D call: TRBD1 (5 bases). This sequence originates from a female donor with papillary thyroid cancer or a benign thyroid nodule (not recorded which). Some clones in this sample may be carry-over from other donors' samples. Sequencing input: tumor tissue. The CDR3 nucleotides read TGTGCCAGCAGGGCCCGGGGGGAACGGGGGAATCAGCCCCAGCATTTT. It codes for CASRARGERGNQPQHF.